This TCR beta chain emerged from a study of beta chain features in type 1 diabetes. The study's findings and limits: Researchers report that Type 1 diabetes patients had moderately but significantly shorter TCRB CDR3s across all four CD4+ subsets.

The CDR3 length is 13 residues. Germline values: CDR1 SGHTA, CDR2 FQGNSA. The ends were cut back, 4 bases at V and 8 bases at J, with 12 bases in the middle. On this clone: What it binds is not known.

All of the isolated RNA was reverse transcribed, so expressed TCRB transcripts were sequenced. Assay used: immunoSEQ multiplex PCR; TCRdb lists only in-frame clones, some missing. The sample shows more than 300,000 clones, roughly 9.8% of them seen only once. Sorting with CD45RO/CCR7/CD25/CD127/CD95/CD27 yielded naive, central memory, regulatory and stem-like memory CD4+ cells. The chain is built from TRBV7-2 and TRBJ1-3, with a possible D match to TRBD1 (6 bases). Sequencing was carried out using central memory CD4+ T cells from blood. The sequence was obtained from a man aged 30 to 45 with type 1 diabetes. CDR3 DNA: TGTGCCAGCAGCTCTCGATCAGGGGACACCATATATTTT. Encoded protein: CASSSRSGDTIYF.